The 17 T cell receptor beta chains presented below share a single source sample, sequenced in a study of CD8+CD57+ T cells in acquired aplastic anemia. For CDR3 and TCR beta VDJ profiling, genomic DNA was the template used. TCRdb reprocessed the reads via MiXCR and lists one record per CDR3 protein. The sample carries 200,000 or so distinct CDR3 sequences, about three fifths recorded once. The source material was sorted CD4+, CD8+, or CD8+CD57+ T cells (not recorded which) from PBMCs. These receptors were collected from a human donor with severe aplastic anemia or a healthy control (not recorded which).

This rearrangement joins TRBV7-2 to TRBJ2-7; D might be TRBD1 (5 bases). The CDR3 extends over 14 amino acids. V gave up 4 bases and J gave up 0 bases, with 10 bases separating them. The germline V gene has CDR1 SGHTA and CDR2 FQGNSA. CDR3: CASSSSTASYEQYF. DNA for the CDR3: TGTGCCAGCAGCTCGTCGACAGCCTCCTACGAGCAGTACTTC.

Of note for this clonotype: One end of the junction fails to match germline, which may point to a read error. The DNA for the CDR3 is TGTGCCGGCAGCTTAGACCGGGACAGGGTTCCCTTGTGTCCTGACCAAGAGACCCAGTACTTC. Protein sequence: CAGSLDRDRVPLCPDQETQYF. V is TRBV7-2 and J is TRBJ2-5, with 9 bases fitting TRBD1. Germline V gene sequence: CDR1 SGHTA, CDR2 FQGNSA. This CDR3 comprises 21 residues.

In nucleotides, the CDR3 is TGCAGCGTGGCGGCAGGGCCCTCCTCCTACGAGCAGTACTTC. This sequence encodes CSVAAGPSSYEQYF. The gene calls are TRBV29-1 and TRBJ2-7, with D perhaps TRBD1 (5 bases). The ends were cut back, 6 bases at V and 0 bases at J, with 15 bases in the middle. CDR3 length: 14 residues. Germline values: CDR1 SQVTM, CDR2 ANQGSEA.

The chain has TRBV20-1 and TRBJ2-5; D gene unclear. The CDR3 consists of 12 residues. V lost 0 bases to trimming and J lost 4 bases, with 6 bases between them. Germline CDR1 DFQATT, CDR2 SNEGSKA (reference sequence). Here the CDR3 reads CSAREGGETQYF. CDR3 nucleotide sequence: TGCAGTGCTAGAGAGGGCGGAGAGACCCAGTACTTC.

The chain joins TRBV19 to TRBJ1-5; D remains unclear. Per germline, CDR1 LNHDA and CDR2 SQIVND (reference sequence). The CDR3 runs 14 residues. Trimming took 3 bases from V and 7 from J, leaving 13 bases between them. CDR3 in amino acids: CASSIDSLFQPQHF. The CDR3 DNA sequence: TGTGCCAGTAGTATCGACTCCCTCTTCCAGCCCCAGCATTTT.

The J gene is TRBJ1-1, the V gene TRBV10-3; D is uncertain. The CDR3 consists of 14 residues. The ends were cut back, 4 bases at V and 0 bases at J, with 9 bases in the middle. Germline CDR1 is ENHRY and CDR2 is SYGVKD. This chain's CDR3 is CAISAPGMNTEAFF. The CDR3 nucleotides read TGTGCCATCAGTGCTCCTGGAATGAACACTGAAGCTTTCTTT.

The chain employs TRBV9 and TRBJ2-2; TRBD1 might be the D (7 bases). Trimming shortened V by 6 bases and J by 7 bases, and 25 bases separated the two germline ends. Germline CDR1 reads SGDLS; CDR2 reads YYNGEE. This CDR3 contains 17 residues. CDR3 in DNA: TGTGCCAGCACCATGGGAGGCAGAGGTTGGGACAGCGGGGAGCTGTTTTTT. Its translation is CASTMGGRGWDSGELFF.

In regard to this clonotype: One junction end does not reproduce the germline sequence, and a read error may be involved. This sequence joins TRBV12-3 or TRBV12-4 and TRBJ2-5, with D uncertain. The CDR3 runs to 15 residues. The CDR3 here is CASSQDPLHLETQYF. The CDR3 DNA is TGCGCCAGCAGCCAAGATCCTTTGCATTTAGAGACCCAGTACTTC.

The chain uses TRBV9 and TRBJ2-7, with a weak D call TRBD2 (6 bases). Trimming took 0 bases from V and 2 from J, leaving 12 bases between them. This CDR3 is 15 amino acids long. Looked up from germline, CDR1 is SGDLS and CDR2 is YYNGEE. The CDR3 region has the DNA TGTGCCAGCAGCGTAGGAATAGCGGCCACCTACGAGCAGTACTTC. Translation gives CASSVGIAATYEQYF.

The chain recombines TRBV25-1 with TRBJ2-2; no clear D. Germline V lookup: CDR1 MGHDK, CDR2 SYGVNS. V lost 3 bases and J lost 2, with 7 bases in between. There are 14 residues in the CDR3. CDR3 loop: CASSEVANTGELFF. The CDR3 nucleotides are TGTGCCAGCAGTGAGGTAGCCAACACCGGGGAGCTGTTTTTT.

The V and J genes are TRBV20-1 and TRBJ2-7; 8 bases line up with TRBD2. The germline V gene has CDR1 DFQATT and CDR2 SNEGSKA (reference sequence). The CDR3 consists of 15 residues. The V gene end was trimmed by 6 bases and the J gene end by 3 bases; junction bases not matched to a gene: 13. The CDR3, as DNA: TGCAGTGCAGTACTAAGCGGGAGACTACTCTACGAGCAGTACTTC. Amino acid sequence: CSAVLSGRLLYEQYF.

V is TRBV9 and J is TRBJ2-5, with 10 positions matching TRBD2. This CDR3 is 16 amino acids long. J gave up 4 bases and V 0 bases, and 6 bases lay outside the gene matches. Per germline, CDR1 SGDLS and CDR2 YYNGEE. Here the CDR3 reads CASSVESGGARETQYF. In DNA form, the CDR3 reads TGTGCCAGCAGCGTAGAGAGCGGGGGGGCTAGAGAGACCCAGTACTTC.

The rearrangement uses TRBV2 and TRBJ2-1; TRBD2 matches 14 bases. The CDR3 contains 16 residues. V lost 3 bases, J lost 6 bases, and 4 bases stayed unmatched. The germline CDR1 and CDR2 sequences are SNHLY and FYNNEI. For the CDR3, the DNA is TGTGCCAGCAGTGAGGGACTAGCGGGGGAAGTCAATGAGCAGTTCTTC. Protein product: CASSEGLAGEVNEQFF.

This clonotype has a single count. The genes are TRBV5-1 and TRBJ2-3, with 7 bases matching TRBD2. Per the germline V gene, CDR1 is SGHRS and CDR2 is YFSETQ. J gave up 2 bases and V 2 bases, and 2 bases lay outside the gene matches. This CDR3 is 14 amino acids long. The CDR3 protein is CASSLGRDTDTQYF. Written as DNA, the CDR3 is TGCGCCAGCAGCTTAGGGAGGGACACAGATACGCAGTATTTT.

This clonotype was seen only a few times. The rearrangement uses TRBV24-1 and TRBJ2-3; the match to TRBD2 covers 9 bases. CDR1 and CDR2 from the germline V gene are KGHDR and SFDVKD. The J segment lost 5 bases and the V segment lost 5 bases, leaving 7 bases of the junction unmatched. There are 15 residues in the CDR3. In nucleotides, the CDR3 is TGTGCCACCAGTGGGGCGGGGGGGCCTGGAGATACGCAGTATTTT. It translates to CATSGAGGPGDTQYF.

V is TRBV7-9 and J is TRBJ2-7; TRBD1 agrees at 9 bases. The CDR3 has 13 amino acids. Germline CDR1 SEHNR, CDR2 FQNEAQ (reference sequence). The trim removed 4 bases at V and 4 bases at J, leaving 2 bases unmatched. The CDR3 sequence: CASSWGQGYEQYF. DNA of the CDR3: TGTGCCAGCAGCTGGGGACAGGGATACGAGCAGTACTTC.

The V gene is TRBV5-6, the J gene TRBJ1-1; 7 bases map to TRBD1. Trimming cost V 3 bases and J 11 bases; bases outside gene matches: 19. This CDR3 region has 16 residues. Germline values: CDR1 SGHDT, CDR2 YYEEEE. The CDR3 protein is CASSSIQGWVNTNAFF. DNA for the CDR3: TGTGCCAGCAGCTCGATACAGGGGTGGGTGAACACTAACGCTTTCTTT.